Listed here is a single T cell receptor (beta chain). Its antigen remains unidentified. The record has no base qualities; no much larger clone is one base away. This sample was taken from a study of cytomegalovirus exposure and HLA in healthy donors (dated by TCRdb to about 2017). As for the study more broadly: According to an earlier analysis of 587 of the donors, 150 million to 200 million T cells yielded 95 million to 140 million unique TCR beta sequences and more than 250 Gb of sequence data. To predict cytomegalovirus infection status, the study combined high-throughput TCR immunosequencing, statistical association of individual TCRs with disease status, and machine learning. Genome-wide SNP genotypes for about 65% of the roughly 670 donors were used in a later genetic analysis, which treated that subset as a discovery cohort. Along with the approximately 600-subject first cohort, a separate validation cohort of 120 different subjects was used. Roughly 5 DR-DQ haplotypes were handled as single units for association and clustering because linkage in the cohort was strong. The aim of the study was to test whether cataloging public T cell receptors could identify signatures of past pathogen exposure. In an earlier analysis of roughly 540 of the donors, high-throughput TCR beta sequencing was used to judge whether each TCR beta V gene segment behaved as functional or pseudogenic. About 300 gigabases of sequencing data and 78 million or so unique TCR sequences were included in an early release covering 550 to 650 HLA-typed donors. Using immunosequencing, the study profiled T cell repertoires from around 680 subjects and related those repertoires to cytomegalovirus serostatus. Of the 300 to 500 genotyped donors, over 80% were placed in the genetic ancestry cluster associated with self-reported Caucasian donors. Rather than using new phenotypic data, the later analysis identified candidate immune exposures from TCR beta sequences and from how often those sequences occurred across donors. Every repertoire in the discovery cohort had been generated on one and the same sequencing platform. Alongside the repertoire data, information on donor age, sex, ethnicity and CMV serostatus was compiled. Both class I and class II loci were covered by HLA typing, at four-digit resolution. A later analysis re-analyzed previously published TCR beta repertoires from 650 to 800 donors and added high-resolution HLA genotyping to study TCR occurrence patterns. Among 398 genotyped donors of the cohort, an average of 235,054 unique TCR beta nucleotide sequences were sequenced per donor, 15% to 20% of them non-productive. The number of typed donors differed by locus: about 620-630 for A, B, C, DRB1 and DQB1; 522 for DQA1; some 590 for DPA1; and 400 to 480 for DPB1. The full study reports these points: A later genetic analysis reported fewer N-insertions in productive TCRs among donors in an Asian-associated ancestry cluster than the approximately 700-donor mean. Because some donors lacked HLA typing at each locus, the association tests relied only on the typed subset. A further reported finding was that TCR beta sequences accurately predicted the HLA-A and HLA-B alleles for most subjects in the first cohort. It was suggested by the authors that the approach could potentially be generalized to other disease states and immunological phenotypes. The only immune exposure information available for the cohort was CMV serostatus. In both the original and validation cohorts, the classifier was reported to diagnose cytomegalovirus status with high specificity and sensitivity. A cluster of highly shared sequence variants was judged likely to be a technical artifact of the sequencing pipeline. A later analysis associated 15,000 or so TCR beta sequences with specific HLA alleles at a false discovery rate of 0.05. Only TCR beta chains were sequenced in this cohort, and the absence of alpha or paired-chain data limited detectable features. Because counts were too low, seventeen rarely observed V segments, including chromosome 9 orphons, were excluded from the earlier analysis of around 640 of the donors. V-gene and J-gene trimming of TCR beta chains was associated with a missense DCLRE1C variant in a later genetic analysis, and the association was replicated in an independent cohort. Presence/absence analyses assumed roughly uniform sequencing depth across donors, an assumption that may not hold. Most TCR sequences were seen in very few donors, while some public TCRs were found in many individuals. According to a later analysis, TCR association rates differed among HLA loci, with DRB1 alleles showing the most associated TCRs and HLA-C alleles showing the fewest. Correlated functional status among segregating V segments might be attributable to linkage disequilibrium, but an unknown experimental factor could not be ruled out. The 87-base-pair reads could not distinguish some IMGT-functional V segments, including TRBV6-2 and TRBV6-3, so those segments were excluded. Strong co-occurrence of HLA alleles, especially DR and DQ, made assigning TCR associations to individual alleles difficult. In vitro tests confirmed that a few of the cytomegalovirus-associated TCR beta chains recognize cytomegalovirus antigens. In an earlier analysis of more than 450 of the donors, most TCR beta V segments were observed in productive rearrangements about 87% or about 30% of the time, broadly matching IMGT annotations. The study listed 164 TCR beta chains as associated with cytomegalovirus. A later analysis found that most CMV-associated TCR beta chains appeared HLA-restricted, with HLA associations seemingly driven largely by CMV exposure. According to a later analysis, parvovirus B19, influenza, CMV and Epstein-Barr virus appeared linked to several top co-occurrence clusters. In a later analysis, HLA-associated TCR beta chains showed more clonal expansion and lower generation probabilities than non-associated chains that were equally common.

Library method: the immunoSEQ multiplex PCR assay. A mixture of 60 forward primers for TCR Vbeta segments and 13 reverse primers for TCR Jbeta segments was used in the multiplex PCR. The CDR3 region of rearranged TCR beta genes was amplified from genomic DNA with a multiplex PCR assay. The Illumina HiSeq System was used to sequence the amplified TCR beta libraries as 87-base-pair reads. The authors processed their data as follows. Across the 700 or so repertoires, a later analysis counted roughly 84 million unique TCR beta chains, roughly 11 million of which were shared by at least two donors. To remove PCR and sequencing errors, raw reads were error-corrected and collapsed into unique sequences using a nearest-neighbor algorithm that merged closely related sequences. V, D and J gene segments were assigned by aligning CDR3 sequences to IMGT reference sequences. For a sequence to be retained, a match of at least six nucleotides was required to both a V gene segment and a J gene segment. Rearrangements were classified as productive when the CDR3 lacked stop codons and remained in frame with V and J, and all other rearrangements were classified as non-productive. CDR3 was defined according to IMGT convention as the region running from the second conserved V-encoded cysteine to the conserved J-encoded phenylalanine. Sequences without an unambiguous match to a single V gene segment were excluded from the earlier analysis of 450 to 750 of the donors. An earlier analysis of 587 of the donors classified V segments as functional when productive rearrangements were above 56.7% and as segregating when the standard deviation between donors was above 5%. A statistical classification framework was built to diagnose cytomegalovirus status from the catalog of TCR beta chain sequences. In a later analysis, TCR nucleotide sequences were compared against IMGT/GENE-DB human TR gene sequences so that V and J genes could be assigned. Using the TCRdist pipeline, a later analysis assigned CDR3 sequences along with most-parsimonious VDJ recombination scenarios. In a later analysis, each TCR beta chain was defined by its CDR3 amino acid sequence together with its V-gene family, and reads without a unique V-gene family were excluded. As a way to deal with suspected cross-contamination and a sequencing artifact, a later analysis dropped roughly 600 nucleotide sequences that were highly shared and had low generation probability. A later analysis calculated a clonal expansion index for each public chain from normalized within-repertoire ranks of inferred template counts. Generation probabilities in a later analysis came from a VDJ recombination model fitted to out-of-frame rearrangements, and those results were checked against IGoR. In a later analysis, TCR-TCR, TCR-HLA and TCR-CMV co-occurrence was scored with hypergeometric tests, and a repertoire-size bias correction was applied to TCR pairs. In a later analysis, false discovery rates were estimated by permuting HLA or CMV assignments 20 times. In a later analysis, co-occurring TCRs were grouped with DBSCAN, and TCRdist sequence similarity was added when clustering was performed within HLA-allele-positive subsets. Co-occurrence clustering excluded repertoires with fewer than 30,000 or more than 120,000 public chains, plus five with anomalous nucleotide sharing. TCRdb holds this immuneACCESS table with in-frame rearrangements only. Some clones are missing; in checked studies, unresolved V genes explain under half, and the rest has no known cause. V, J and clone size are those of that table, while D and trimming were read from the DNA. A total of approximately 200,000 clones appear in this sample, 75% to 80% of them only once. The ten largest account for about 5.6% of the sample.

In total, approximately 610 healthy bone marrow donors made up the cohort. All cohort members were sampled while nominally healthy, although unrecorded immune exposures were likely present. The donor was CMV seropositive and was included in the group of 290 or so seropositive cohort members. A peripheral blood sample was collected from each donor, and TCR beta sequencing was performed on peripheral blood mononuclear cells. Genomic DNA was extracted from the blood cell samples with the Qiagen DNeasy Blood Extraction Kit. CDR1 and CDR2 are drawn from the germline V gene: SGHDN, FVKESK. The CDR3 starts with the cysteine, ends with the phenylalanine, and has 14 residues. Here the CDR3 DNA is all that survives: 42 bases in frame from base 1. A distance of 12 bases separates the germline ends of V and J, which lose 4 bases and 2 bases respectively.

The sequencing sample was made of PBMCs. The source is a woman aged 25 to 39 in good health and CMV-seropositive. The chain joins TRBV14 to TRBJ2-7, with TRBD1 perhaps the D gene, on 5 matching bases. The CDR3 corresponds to CASSPWQGAYEQYF. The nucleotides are TGTGCCAGCAGCCCTTGGCAGGGCGCCTACGAGCAGTACTTC.